One sample yielded the 14 T cell receptor beta chains listed below, sequenced in a study of blood T cell repertoires in COVID-19. Libraries were prepared by immunoSEQ multiplex PCR; TCRdb keeps only in-frame clonotypes and omits some of them. Of 150,000 to 200,000 clones in the sample, roughly 90% were seen once. Input material: peripheral blood. The receptor source for this set is a woman aged 60-75 years with COVID-19, enrolled during active disease.

This rearrangement joins TRBV30 to TRBJ1-3, with D perhaps TRBD1 (6 bases). Trimming removed 3 bases at V and 0 bases at J, with 24 bases between. Looked up from germline, CDR1 is GTSNPN and CDR2 is SVGIG (reference sequence). The CDR3 loop spans 19 amino acids. The CDR3 reads CAWRGVGASLRSSGNTIYF. In nucleotides, the CDR3 is TGTGCCTGGAGGGGCGTGGGGGCTTCCCTCAGGTCCTCTGGAAACACCATATATTTT.

The chain carries TRBV19 and TRBJ2-1, with 10 nucleotides matching TRBD2. With V trimmed by 7 bases and J by 4 bases, 7 bases remained unmatched. The CDR3 runs to 15 residues. The germline V gene has CDR1 LNHDA and CDR2 SQIVND (reference sequence). CDR3 coding DNA: TGTGCCAGTATCTCCAGACTAGCGGGTTACAATGAGCAGTTCTTC. Translated, it gives CASISRLAGYNEQFF. The whole variable domain, remainder taken from reference TRBV19 and TRBJ2-1, is DGGITQSPKYLFRKEGQNVTLSCEQNLNHDAMYWYRQDPGQGLRLIYYSQIVNDFQKGDIAEGYSVSREKKESFPLTVTSAQKNPTAFYLCASISRLAGYNEQFFGPGTRLTVL.

A note on this clone: Different DNA sequences within this sample yield the same CDR3. The chain has TRBV3-1 (or the pseudogene TRBV3-2) and TRBJ2-7; TRBD2 agrees at 12 bases. This CDR3 comprises 14 residues. The germline V gene encodes CDR1 LGHDT and CDR2 YNNKEL (reference sequence). V shed 6 bases, J shed 3 bases, and the junction held 3 bases outside the gene matches. CDR3: CASSLTSGSYEQYF. The CDR3 DNA sequence: TGTGCCAGCAGTCTGACTAGCGGGAGCTACGAGCAGTACTTC.

The rearrangement joins TRBV4-2 to TRBJ1-2, with D possibly matching TRBD1 (6 bases). The germline V gene has CDR1 LGHNA and CDR2 YNFKEQ. The CDR3 runs 13 residues. V was clipped by 4 bases and J by 4 bases, with 10 bases between them. The CDR3 DNA sequence: TGTGCCAGCAGCCTAACAGGGACCTATGGCTACACCTTC. Its translation: CASSLTGTYGYTF.

This clone was detected a few times. The chain links TRBV14 to TRBJ2-1; D gene uncertain. The CDR3 is 13 residues long. V lost 4 bases and J 7 bases, leaving 11 bases between the germline ends. Germline V gene lookup returns CDR1 SGHDN and CDR2 FVKESK. The CDR3, as DNA: TGTGCCAGCAGCCCTTTTAGCCGTAATGAGCAGTTCTTC. The encoded protein is CASSPFSRNEQFF.

This chain connects TRBV6-2 or TRBV6-3 to TRBJ2-1; 7 positions match TRBD2. This CDR3 is 16 amino acids long. The ends lost 4 bases at V and 0 bases at J; junction bases unmatched: 6. CDR1 is MNHEY and CDR2 is SVGEGT in the germline V gene. This chain's CDR3 is CASSSKRGSSYNEQFF. CDR3 nucleotides: TGTGCCAGCAGTTCTAAGCGGGGAAGCTCCTACAATGAGCAGTTCTTC.

The V call is TRBV9, the J call TRBJ1-5; D not certain. This CDR3 region has 15 residues. Germline V gene data show CDR1 as SGDLS and CDR2 as YYNGEE. Trimming stripped 0 bases from V and 0 bases from J, with 7 bases between. The CDR3 DNA sequence: TGTGCCAGCAGCGTAGGGAGCTATAGCAATCAGCCCCAGCATTTT. Amino acid sequence: CASSVGSYSNQPQHF.

This clone showed up just once. V usage is TRBV5-1 and J usage is TRBJ2-1, with 13 positions matching TRBD2. The CDR3 runs to 15 residues. Germline trimming cut 2 bases from V and 10 bases from J; bases unmatched to any gene: 6. CDR1 and CDR2 from the germline V gene are SGHRS and YFSETQ. In nucleotides, the CDR3 is TGCGCCAGCAGCTTCGGACTAGCGGGAGTTCGAGAGCAGTTCTTC. It specifies CASSFGLAGVREQFF.

The chain is built from TRBV4-2 and TRBJ2-3; D is uncertain. The germline V gene has CDR1 LGHNA and CDR2 YNFKEQ. The ends were cut back, 1 base at V and 0 bases at J, with 5 bases in the middle. The CDR3 is 14 residues long. This chain's CDR3 is CASSQVQSTDTQYF. The CDR3 DNA reads as TGTGCCAGCAGCCAAGTTCAGAGCACAGATACGCAGTATTTT.

This clone was detected only a few times. The chain is built from TRBV4-2 and TRBJ1-1, with D maybe TRBD1 (6 bases). Per the germline V gene, CDR1 is LGHNA and CDR2 is YNFKEQ. The CDR3 is 16 residues long. V gave up 0 bases and J gave up 5 bases, with 16 bases separating them. The chain's CDR3 is CASSQEWAGVRTEAFF. The CDR3 DNA is TGTGCCAGCAGCCAAGAGTGGGCAGGGGTGAGGACTGAAGCTTTCTTT.

The chain combines TRBV20-1 with TRBJ1-2; TRBD1 aligns across 9 bases. Germline-derived CDR1 and CDR2 are DFQATT and SNEGSKA (reference sequence). After removal of 7 bases from V and 3 bases from J, the junction contained 0 bases not matched to a gene. The CDR3 spans 11 residues. The CDR3 nucleotides are TGCAGTGGGGACAGGGACTATGGCTACACCTTC. Amino acids: CSGDRDYGYTF.

The chain recombines TRBV19 with TRBJ2-7, with a weak D call TRBD2 (5 bases). There are 15 residues in the CDR3. Deletions cut 3 bases from V and 3 bases from J, with 15 bases between. Germline V gene lookup returns CDR1 LNHDA and CDR2 SQIVND (reference sequence). CDR3 in amino acids: CASSILLLGNYEQYF. The CDR3 nucleotides read TGTGCCAGTAGTATCCTCCTCCTCGGGAACTACGAGCAGTACTTC.

The chain couples TRBV6-5 to TRBJ2-1; TRBD1 agrees at 10 bases. CDR1 and CDR2 (germline): MNHEY, SVGAGI. The CDR3 covers 14 residues. The J segment lost 2 bases and the V segment lost 8 bases, leaving 3 bases of the junction unmatched. Written as DNA, the CDR3 is TGTGCCAGCGCCGGGACAGGGGCCTACAATGAGCAGTTCTTC. Its protein is CASAGTGAYNEQFF.

V gene TRBV5-1 combines with J gene TRBJ1-1, with D possibly being TRBD1 (5 bases). The CDR3 consists of 12 residues. V dropped 4 bases and J dropped 8 bases, with 12 bases sitting between them. Germline V gene lookup returns CDR1 SGHRS and CDR2 YFSETQ. The CDR3 reads CASSEGTAEAFF. DNA of the CDR3: TGCGCCAGCAGCGAGGGGACTGCAGAAGCTTTCTTT.